This T cell receptor beta chain emerged from a study of T cell repertoires in cytomegalovirus infection. TCRdb re-called the reads with MiXCR, one entry per CDR3 protein. This table holds around 260,000 distinct CDR3 sequences, 8% to 9.5% found once. This CDR3 spans 17 amino acids. Looked up from germline, CDR1 is SGHNT and CDR2 is YENEEA. V lost 5 bases to trimming and J lost 0 bases; unmatched junction nucleotides: 9. This clonotype was seen repeatedly, ten times or more. The specimen was PBMCs. The source of this sequence is a human donor in good health (CMV status not recorded). Some clones in this sample may be carry-over from other donors' samples. This chain connects TRBV11-3 to TRBJ2-3, with 9 bases lining up with TRBD1. The CDR3, as DNA: TGTGCCAGCAGCCCGGGGGGACAGGGCCCGAGCACAGATACGCAGTATTTT. Translated, it gives CASSPGGQGPSTDTQYF.